The 8 T cell receptor beta chains in this list originate from one sample, sequenced in a study of response to subunit inactivated influenza vaccine (dated 2018 in TCRdb). Libraries were prepared through RT-PCR. The sequencing machine was an Illumina HiSeq 2500. TCRdb trimmed the raw reads at Q25, called clones with MiXCR and kept productive beta chains. Entries that share a CDR3 protein sequence are merged under the most common genes and DNA. For this sample the table gives 650,000 to 700,000 distinct CDR3 sequences, of which more than 15% were detected only once. 11% of the sample rests with the top ten. This material consisted of PBMCs from blood, taken 11 to 12 days after vaccination. All receptors derive from a man aged 50 to 59 who received an inactivated influenza vaccine. Donor details come from another sample of the same person, matched by shared clones.

This clonotype was seen more than once but under ten times. The chain has TRBV21-1 and TRBJ2-7. TRBV21-1 is reported as a pseudogene. This CDR3 region has 14 residues. CDR3: CASSNRCTTYEQYF. In DNA form, the CDR3 reads TGTGCCAGCAGCAACCGTTGCACGACCTACGAGCAGTACTTC.

There are a few counts of this clonotype. The chain employs TRBV28 and TRBJ2-7; either TRBD1 or TRBD2 may supply D (5 bases each). Trimming removed 4 bases from V and 6 bases from J, with 16 bases in between. This CDR3 region has 14 residues. CDR1 MDHEN and CDR2 SYDVKM come from the germline V gene. CDR3 bases: TGTGCCAGCAGTTCCGGGGCGACGGGGAGCGAGCAGTACTTC. Protein: CASSSGATGSEQYF.

This clonotype showed up just a few times. This chain links TRBV20-1 with TRBJ2-4; no firm D call. The CDR3 is 12 residues long. With 1 base removed from V and 5 bases from J, the gap between germline ends came to 6 bases. Germline lookup yields CDR1 DFQATT and CDR2 SNEGSKA (reference sequence). The DNA of the CDR3 is TGCAGTGCTAGAGGAACTGAAAACATTCAGTACTTC. Translation gives CSARGTENIQYF.

Points on this clonotype: Possible read error: a much larger clone is one base away. The V call is TRBV2, the J call TRBJ1-2; D gene uncertain. The CDR3 totals 11 residues. V was pared by 6 bases and J by 3 bases, with 5 bases between. CDR1 and CDR2 (germline): SNHLY, FYNNEI. In nucleotides, the CDR3 is TGTGCCAGCAGGAGGGACTATGGCTACACCTTC. This encodes CASRRDYGYTF.

The chain recombines TRBV7-2 with TRBJ1-2, with 7 positions matching TRBD1. CDR1 and CDR2 from the germline V gene are SGHTA and FQGNSA. The J segment lost 4 bases and the V segment lost 6 bases, leaving 8 bases of the junction unmatched. The CDR3 has 14 residues. CDR3 region: CASRRPDRSYGYTF. Here the CDR3 DNA reads TGTGCCAGCAGACGTCCGGACAGGAGCTATGGCTACACCTTC.

The J gene is TRBJ2-7, the V gene TRBV6-5; 7 nucleotides line up with TRBD1. J was trimmed by 1 base and V by 2 bases; bases with no gene match: 5. The CDR3 runs 15 residues. Germline CDR1 MNHEY, CDR2 SVGAGI. The CDR3 bases are TGTGCCAGCAGTTACCCCACGGACAGGTCCTACGAGCAGTACTTC. This codes for CASSYPTDRSYEQYF.

In its sample, this clonotype was seen a few times. V usage is TRBV3-1 and J usage is TRBJ2-1; the D is unclear. This CDR3 is 11 amino acids long. Per germline, CDR1 LGHDT and CDR2 YNNKEL (reference sequence). V was shortened by 1 base and J by 12 bases, with 7 bases between the two germline ends. The CDR3 sequence: CASSQVGGQFF. As DNA, the CDR3 is TGTGCCAGCAGCCAAGTTGGTGGGCAGTTCTTC.

This clonotype was counted a few times. The J gene is TRBJ2-7, the V gene TRBV20-1, with no clear D. The CDR3 loop spans 14 amino acids. Per germline, CDR1 DFQATT and CDR2 SNEGSKA (reference sequence). Trimming took 1 base from V and 6 from J, leaving 16 bases between them. This chain's CDR3 is CSARGYSSSTEQYF. CDR3 nucleotides: TGCAGTGCTAGAGGCTACAGTAGCTCCACCGAGCAGTACTTC.